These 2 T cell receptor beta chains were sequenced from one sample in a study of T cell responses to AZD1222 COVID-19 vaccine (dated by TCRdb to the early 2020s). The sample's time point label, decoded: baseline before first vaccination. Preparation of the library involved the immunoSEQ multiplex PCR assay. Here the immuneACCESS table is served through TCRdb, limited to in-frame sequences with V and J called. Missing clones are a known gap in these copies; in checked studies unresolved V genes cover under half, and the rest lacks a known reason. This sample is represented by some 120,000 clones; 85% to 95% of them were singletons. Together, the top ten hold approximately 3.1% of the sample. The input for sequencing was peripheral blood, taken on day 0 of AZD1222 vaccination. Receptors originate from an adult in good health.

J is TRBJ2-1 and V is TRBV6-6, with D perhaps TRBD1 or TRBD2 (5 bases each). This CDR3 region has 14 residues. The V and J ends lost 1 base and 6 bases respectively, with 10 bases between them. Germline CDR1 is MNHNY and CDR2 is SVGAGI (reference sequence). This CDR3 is CASSYLQEVNEQFF. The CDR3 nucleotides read TGTGCCAGCAGTTACTTACAGGAGGTCAATGAGCAGTTCTTC.

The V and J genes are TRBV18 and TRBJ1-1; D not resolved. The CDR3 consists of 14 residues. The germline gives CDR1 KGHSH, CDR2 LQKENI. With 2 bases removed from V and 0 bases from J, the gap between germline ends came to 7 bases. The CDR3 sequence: CASSPLGMNTEAFF. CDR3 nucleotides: TGTGCCAGCTCACCATTGGGGATGAACACTGAAGCTTTCTTT.